The table lists the clone carrying this TCR beta chain with many counts. Its antigen is currently unknown. This sample's time point: sample taken at primary tumor resection. This record belongs to a study of spatial heterogeneity in lung cancer. Findings and limits, study-wide: Within tumors, counts of expanded alpha and beta TCRs tracked tumor mutation counts.

This CDR3 spans 18 amino acids. With V trimmed by 4 bases and J by 0 bases, 9 bases remained unmatched. The germline CDR1 and CDR2 sequences are SGHRS and YFSETQ. TCRdb independently ran MiXCR on the 5' RACE reads; one entry per CDR3 protein. The sample lists some 14,000 distinct CDR3 sequences; around 6% were seen once. The sequence came from a female donor with early-stage non-small cell lung cancer. The V and J genes are TRBV5-1 and TRBJ2-4; 11 bases align to TRBD2. The sample in question was lung tumor tissue, obtained at surgery. DNA for the CDR3: TGCGCCAGCAGCCTCCTAGCGGGGGGTTCCCTAGCCAAAAACATTCAGTACTTC. Its translation is CASSLLAGGSLAKNIQYF.